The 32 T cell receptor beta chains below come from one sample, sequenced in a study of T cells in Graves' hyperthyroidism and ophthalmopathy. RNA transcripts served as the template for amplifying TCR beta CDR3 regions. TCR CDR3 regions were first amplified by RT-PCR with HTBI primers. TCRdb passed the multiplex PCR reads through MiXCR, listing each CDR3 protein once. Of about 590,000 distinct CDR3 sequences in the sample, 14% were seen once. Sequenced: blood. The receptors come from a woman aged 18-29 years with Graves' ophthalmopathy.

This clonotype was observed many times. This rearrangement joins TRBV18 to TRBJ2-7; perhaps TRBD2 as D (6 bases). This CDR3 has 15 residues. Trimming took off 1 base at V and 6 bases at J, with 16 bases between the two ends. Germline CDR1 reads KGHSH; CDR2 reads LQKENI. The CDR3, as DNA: TGTGCCAGCTCACCACTGGGCAGAGGGACTCGCGAGCAGTACTTC. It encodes CASSPLGRGTREQYF.

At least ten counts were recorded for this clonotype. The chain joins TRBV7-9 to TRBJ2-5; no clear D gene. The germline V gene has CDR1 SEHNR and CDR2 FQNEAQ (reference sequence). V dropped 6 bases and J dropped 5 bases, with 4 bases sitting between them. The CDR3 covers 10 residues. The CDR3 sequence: CASRGETQYF. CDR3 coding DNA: TGTGCCAGCAGGGGGGAGACCCAGTACTTC.

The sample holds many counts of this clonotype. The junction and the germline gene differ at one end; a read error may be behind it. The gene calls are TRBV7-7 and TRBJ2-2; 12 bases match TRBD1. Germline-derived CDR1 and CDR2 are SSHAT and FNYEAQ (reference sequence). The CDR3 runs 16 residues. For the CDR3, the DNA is TGTGCTAGCAGCCCAGGGACAGGGGGCCCCCCCGGGGAGCTGTTTTTT. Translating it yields CASSPGTGGPPGELFF.

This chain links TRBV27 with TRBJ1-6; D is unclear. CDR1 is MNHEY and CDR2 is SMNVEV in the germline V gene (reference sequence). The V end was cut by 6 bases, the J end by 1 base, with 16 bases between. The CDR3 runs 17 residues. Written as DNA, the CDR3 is TGTGCCAGCAGCCGCACGAGGGCTAGGTCCTATAATTCACCCCTCCACTTT. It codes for CASSRTRARSYNSPLHF.

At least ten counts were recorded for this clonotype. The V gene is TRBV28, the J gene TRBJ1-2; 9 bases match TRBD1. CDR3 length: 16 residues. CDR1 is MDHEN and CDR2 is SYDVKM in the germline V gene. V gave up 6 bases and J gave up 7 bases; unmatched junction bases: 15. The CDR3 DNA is TGTGCCAGCAGCCCCCCAGGGACAGGGAGGAAGAGTGGCTACACCTTC. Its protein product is CASSPPGTGRKSGYTF.

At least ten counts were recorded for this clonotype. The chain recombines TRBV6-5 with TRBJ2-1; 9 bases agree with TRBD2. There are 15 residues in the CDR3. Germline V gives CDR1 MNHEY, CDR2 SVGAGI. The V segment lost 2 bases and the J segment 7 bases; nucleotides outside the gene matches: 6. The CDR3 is CASSYEVAGVNEQFF. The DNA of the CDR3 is TGTGCCAGCAGTTACGAGGTAGCGGGAGTGAATGAGCAGTTCTTC.

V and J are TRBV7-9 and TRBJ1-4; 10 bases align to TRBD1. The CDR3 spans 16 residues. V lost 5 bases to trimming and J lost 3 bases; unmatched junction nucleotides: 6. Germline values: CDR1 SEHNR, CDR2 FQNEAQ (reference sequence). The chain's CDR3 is CASSQGTGAANEKLFF. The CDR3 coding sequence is TGTGCCAGCAGCCAAGGGACAGGGGCAGCTAATGAAAAACTGTTTTTT. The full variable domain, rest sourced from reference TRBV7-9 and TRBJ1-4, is DTGVSQNPRHKITKRGQNVTFRCDPISEHNRLYWYRQTLGQGPEFLTYFQNEAQLEKSRLLSDRFSAERPKGSFSTLEIQRTEQGDSAMYLCASSQGTGAANEKLFFGSGTQLSVL.

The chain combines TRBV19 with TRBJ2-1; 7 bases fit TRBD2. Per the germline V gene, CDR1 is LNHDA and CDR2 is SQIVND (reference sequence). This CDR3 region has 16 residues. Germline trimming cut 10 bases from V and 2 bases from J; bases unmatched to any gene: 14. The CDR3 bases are TGTGCCACCTCGGGAGGCGGGAGTGACACCTACAATGAGCAGTTCTTC. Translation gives CATSGGGSDTYNEQFF.

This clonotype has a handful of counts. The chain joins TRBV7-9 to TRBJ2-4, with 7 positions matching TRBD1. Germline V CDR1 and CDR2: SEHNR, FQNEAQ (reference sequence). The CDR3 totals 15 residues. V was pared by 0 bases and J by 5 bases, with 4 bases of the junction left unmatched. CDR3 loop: CASSLASGTENIQYF. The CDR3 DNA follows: TGTGCCAGCAGCTTAGCATCCGGGACAGAAAACATTCAGTACTTC.

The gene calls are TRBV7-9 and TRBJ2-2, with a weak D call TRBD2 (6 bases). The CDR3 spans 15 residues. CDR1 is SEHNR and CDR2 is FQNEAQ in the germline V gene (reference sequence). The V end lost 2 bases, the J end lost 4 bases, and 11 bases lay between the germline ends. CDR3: CASSLQAGTTGELFF. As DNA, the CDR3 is TGTGCCAGCAGCTTACAGGCGGGGACCACCGGGGAGCTGTTTTTT. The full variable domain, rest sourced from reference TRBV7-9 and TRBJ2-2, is DTGVSQNPRHKITKRGQNVTFRCDPISEHNRLYWYRQTLGQGPEFLTYFQNEAQLEKSRLLSDRFSAERPKGSFSTLEIQRTEQGDSAMYLCASSLQAGTTGELFFGEGSRLTVL.

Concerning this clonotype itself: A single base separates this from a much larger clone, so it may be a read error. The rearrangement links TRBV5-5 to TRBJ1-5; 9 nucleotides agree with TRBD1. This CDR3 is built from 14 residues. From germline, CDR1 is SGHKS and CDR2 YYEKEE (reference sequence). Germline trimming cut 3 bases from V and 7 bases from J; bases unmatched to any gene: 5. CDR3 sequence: CASSSRDRAQPQHF. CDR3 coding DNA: TGTGCCAGCAGCTCCCGGGACAGGGCCCAGCCCCAGCATTTT.

CDR3 sequence reads: CASSYSGTGNPGNTIYF. CDR3 bases: TGTGCCAGCAGTTACTCCGGGACAGGGAATCCTGGAAACACCATATATTTT. The chain recombines TRBV6-5 with TRBJ1-3; 9 bases are a match to TRBD1. J gave up 2 bases and V 0 bases, and 5 bases lay outside the gene matches. This CDR3 has 17 amino acids. Germline CDR1 MNHEY, CDR2 SVGAGI.

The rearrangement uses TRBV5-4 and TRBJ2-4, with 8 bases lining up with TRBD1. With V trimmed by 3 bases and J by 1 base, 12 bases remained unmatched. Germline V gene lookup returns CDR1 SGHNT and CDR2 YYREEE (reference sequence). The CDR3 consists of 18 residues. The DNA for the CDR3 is TGTGCCAGCAGCTATGAACCCGGACAGGGCGAGGCCAAAAACATTCAGTACTTC. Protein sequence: CASSYEPGQGEAKNIQYF.

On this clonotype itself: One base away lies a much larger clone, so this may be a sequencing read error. CDR3 nucleotide sequence: TGTGCCAGCAGCTTAATAGCGGGAGGACCCCAAGAGACCCAGCACTTC. The encoded protein is CASSLIAGGPQETQHF. The chain carries TRBV11-2 and TRBJ2-5; 10 bases are a match to TRBD2. The CDR3 loop spans 16 amino acids. CDR1 is SGHAT and CDR2 is FQNNGV in the germline V gene.

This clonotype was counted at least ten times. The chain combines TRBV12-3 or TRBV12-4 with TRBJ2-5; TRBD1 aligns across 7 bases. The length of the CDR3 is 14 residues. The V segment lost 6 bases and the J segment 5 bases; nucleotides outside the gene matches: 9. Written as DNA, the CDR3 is TGTGCCAGCAGGCCCGGGACAGTATATGAGACCCAGTACTTC. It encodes CASRPGTVYETQYF.

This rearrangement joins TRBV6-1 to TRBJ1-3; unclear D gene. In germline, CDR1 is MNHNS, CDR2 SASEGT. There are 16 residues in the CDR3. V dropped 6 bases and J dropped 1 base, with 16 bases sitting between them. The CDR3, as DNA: TGTGCCAGCAGCCCGGGGATGGCTAATTCTGGAAACACCATATATTTT. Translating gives CASSPGMANSGNTIYF.

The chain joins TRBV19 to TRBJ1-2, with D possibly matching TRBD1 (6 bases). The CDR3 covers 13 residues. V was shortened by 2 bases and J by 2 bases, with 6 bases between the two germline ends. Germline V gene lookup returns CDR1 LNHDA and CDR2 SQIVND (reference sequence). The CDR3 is CASSIQGNYGYTF. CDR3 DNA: TGTGCCAGTAGTATACAGGGGAACTATGGCTACACCTTC.

Here the CDR3 DNA reads TGTGCCAGCAGTATTCGGACAGGGAGAAGAGTGGGTGGCTACACCTTC. It specifies CASSIRTGRRVGGYTF. This chain joins TRBV6-2 or TRBV6-3 and TRBJ1-2; TRBD1 matches 8 bases. The V gene end was trimmed by 5 bases and the J gene end by 7 bases; junction bases not matched to a gene: 15. This CDR3 comprises 16 residues. The germline V gene encodes CDR1 MNHEY and CDR2 SVGEGT.

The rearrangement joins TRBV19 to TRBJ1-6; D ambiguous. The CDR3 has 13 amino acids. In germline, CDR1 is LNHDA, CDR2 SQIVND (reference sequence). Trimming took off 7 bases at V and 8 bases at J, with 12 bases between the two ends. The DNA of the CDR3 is TGTGCCAGTAACCCGTCCCTGCATTCACCCCTCCACTTT. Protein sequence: CASNPSLHSPLHF. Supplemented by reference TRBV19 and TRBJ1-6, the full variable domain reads DGGITQSPKYLFRKEGQNVTLSCEQNLNHDAMYWYRQDPGQGLRLIYYSQIVNDFQKGDIAEGYSVSREKKESFPLTVTSAQKNPTAFYLCASNPSLHSPLHFGNGTRLTVT.

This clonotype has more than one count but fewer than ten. CDR3 loop: CASSILGTSRHEQYF. The CDR3 DNA sequence: TGTGCCAGTAGTATACTTGGGACTAGTCGGCACGAGCAGTACTTC. This rearrangement joins TRBV19 to TRBJ2-7; 8 bases fit TRBD2. V lost 2 bases and J lost 5; bases outside the gene matches: 8. The germline V gene has CDR1 LNHDA and CDR2 SQIVND (reference sequence). The CDR3 runs to 15 residues.

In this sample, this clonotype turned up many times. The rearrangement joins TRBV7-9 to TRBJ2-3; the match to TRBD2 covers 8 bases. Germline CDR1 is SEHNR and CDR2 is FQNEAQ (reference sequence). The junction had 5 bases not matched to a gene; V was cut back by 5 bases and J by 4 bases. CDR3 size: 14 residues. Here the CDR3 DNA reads TGTGCCAGCAGCCAAAGCGGGAGTGCAGATACGCAGTATTTT. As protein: CASSQSGSADTQYF.

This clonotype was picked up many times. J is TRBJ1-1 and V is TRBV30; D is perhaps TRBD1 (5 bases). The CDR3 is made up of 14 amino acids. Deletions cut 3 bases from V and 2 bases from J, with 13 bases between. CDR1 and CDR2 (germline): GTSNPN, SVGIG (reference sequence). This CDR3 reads CAWSPDSSNTEAFF. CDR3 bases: TGTGCCTGGAGCCCAGACAGTAGCAACACTGAAGCTTTCTTT.

Written as DNA, the CDR3 is TGTGCCAGCACCCTCTGGCCAGGGGCGACCTACAATGAGCAGTTCTTC. It yields the protein CASTLWPGATYNEQFF. The V gene is TRBV5-8, the J gene TRBJ2-1; weak D call: TRBD1 (6 bases). Germline CDR1 reads SGHTS; CDR2 reads YDEGEE. The CDR3 is 16 amino acids. V lost 6 bases, J lost 2 bases, and 18 bases lay in between.

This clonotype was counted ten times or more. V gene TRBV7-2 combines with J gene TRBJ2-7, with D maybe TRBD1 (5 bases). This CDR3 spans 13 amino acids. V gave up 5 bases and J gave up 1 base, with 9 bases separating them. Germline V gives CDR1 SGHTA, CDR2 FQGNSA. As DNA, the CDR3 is TGTGCCAGCAGCGCGGCAGGGTCCTACGAGCAGTACTTC. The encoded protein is CASSAAGSYEQYF.

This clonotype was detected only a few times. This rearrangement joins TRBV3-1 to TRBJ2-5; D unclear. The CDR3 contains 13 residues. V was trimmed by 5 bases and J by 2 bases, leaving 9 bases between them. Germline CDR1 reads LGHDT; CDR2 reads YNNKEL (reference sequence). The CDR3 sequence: CASSVSSQETQYF. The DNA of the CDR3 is TGTGCCAGCAGCGTAAGCTCACAAGAGACCCAGTACTTC.

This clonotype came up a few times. The CDR3 loop is CASSLQPGDRGAFF. CDR3 nucleotides: TGTGCCAGCAGTCTCCAACCCGGGGACAGGGGAGCTTTCTTT. This chain connects TRBV6-1 to TRBJ1-1; 10 bases align to TRBD1. With 5 bases clipped from V and 10 bases from J, the junction kept 10 bases outside the gene matches. The CDR3 contains 14 residues. CDR1 is MNHNS, CDR2 SASEGT, per germline.

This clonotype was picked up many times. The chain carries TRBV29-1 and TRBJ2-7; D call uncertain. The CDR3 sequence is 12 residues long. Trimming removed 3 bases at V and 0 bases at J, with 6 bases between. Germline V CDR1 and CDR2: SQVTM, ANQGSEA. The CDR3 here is CSVEANSYEQYF. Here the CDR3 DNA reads TGCAGCGTTGAGGCTAACTCCTACGAGCAGTACTTC.

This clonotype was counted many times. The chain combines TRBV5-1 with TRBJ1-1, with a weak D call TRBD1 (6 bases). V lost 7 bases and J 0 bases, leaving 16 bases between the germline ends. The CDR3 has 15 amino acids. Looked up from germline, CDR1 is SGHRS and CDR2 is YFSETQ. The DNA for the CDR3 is TGCGCCAGCCACCCAGGAGGGGGTTTGAACACTGAAGCTTTCTTT. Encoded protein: CASHPGGGLNTEAFF. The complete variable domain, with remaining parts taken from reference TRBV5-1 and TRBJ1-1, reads KAGVTQTPRYLIKTRGQQVTLSCSPISGHRSVSWYQQTPGQGLQFLFEYFSETQRNKGNFPGRFSGRQFSNSRSEMNVSTLELGDSALYLCASHPGGGLNTEAFFGQGTRLTVV.

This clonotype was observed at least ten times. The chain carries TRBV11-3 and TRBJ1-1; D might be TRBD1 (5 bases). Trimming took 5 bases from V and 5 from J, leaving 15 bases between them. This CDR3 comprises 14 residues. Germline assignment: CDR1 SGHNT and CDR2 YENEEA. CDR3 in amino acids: CASSPDGEGTEAFF. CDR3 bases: TGTGCCAGCAGCCCGGATGGGGAGGGGACTGAAGCTTTCTTT.

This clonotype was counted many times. The CDR3: CASSFLVRNNSPLHF. The DNA for the CDR3 is TGTGCCAGCAGCTTTTTGGTGCGGAATAATTCACCCCTCCACTTT. The chain carries TRBV11-2 and TRBJ1-6; D is unresolved. The CDR3 loop spans 15 amino acids. Germline CDR1 reads SGHAT; CDR2 reads FQNNGV. Trimming removed 3 bases at V and 5 bases at J, with 11 bases between.

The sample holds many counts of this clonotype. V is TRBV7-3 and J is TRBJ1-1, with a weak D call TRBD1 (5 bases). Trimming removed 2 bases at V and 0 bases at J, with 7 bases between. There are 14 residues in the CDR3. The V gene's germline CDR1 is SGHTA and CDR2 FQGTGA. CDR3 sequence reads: CASSLWGMNTEAFF. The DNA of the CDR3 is TGTGCCAGCAGCTTATGGGGGATGAACACTGAAGCTTTCTTT.

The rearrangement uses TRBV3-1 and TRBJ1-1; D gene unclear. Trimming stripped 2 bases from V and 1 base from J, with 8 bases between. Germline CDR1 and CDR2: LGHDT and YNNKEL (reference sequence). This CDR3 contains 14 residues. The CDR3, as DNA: TGTGCCAGCAGCCAATTTTCGGGGAACACTGAAGCTTTCTTT. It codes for CASSQFSGNTEAFF. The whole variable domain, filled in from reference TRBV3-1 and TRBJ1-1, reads DTAVSQTPKYLVTQMGNDKSIKCEQNLGHDTMYWYKQDSKKFLKIMFSYNNKELIINETVPNRFSPKSPDKAHLNLHINSLELGDSAVYFCASSQFSGNTEAFFGQGTRLTVV.